This T cell receptor beta chain was sequenced in a study of T cells in Graves' hyperthyroidism and ophthalmopathy. Across the whole study: Before any treatment, at initial diagnosis, peripheral blood was collected.

The study based diagnoses on clinical symptoms, serum thyroxine and TRAb, thyroid ultrasound and orbital computed tomography. This clonotype showed up just a few times. Amplified regions were TCR beta CDR3 sequences from RNA transcripts. First-round RT-PCR targeting the TCR CDR3 was performed with the HTBI primer set. From the multiplex PCR reads, TCRdb called clonotypes with MiXCR, one entry per CDR3 protein. This sample has under 350,000 distinct CDR3 sequences; approximately 18% occur once, and the top ten carry under 55%. This CDR3 has 15 amino acids. J gave up 3 bases and V 4 bases, and 8 bases lay outside the gene matches. Germline CDR1 and CDR2: SGHTA and FQGNSA.

The sample consisted of blood. J is TRBJ2-5 and V is TRBV7-2; TRBD2 aligns across 7 bases. The receptor was derived from a woman in her fifties or sixties with Graves' hyperthyroidism. The CDR3 nucleotides are TGTGCCAGCAGCTCCGGACTAGATTGGGAAGAGACCCAGTACTTC. This codes for CASSSGLDWEETQYF. The variable domain in full, with the rest retrieved from reference TRBV7-2 and TRBJ2-5, is GAGVSQSPSNKVTEKGKDVELRCDPISGHTALYWYRQSLGQGLEFLIYFQGNSAPDKSGLPSDRFSAERTGGSVSTLTIQRTQQEDSAVYLCASSSGLDWEETQYFGPGTRLLVL.